The source of this T cell receptor delta chain is a study of Vδ1+ human thymocytes. The sorted cells were CD3+ Vdelta1+ Vdelta2- thymocytes from alphabeta-depleted thymus. Between roughly 98% and 99.6% of sorted thymocytes were Vdelta1+. RNA was extracted from the cells and then reverse transcribed. Pooled V-gene forward primers with one constant-region reverse primer generated the CDR3 amplicons by multiplex PCR. TCRdb called clones anew from the multiplex PCR reads with CATT. The data contain some 25,000 delta-chain clones, 6.5% to 8% of them singletons. Findings of the study overall: Despite high sort purity, roughly 21% of thymic T cell receptor delta sequences were Vdelta2. In the thymus, TRG and TRD repertoires looked highly polyclonal with Gaussian CDR3 lengths.

This clone turned up a few times. What it binds is not known. V lost 2 bases to trimming and J lost 3 bases; unmatched junction nucleotides: 10. The CDR3 runs 18 residues. Germline V CDR1 and CDR2: TSWWSYY, QGS. Sequenced sample: Vdelta1+ gamma-delta thymocytes from the thymus. Subset indicated: FACS-sorted CD3+ TCRalphabeta- TCRVdelta1+ TCRVdelta2- thymocytes. V and J are TRDV1 and TRDJ1; 12 nucleotides match TRDD3. This clonotype originated in a girl in the first two years of life who had congenital heart surgery. The CDR3 loop is CALGEGPRTGGYPDKLIF. Written as DNA, the CDR3 is TGTGCTCTTGGGGAAGGCCCACGTACTGGGGGATACCCCGATAAACTCATCTTT.